This TCR beta chain was obtained from a study of OX40 agonist ivuxolimab in advanced cancers. About the study: Partial responses, seen in three patients, involved one hepatocellular carcinoma and two cutaneous melanomas. Study-wide results and limits: A proportion of nonresponders additionally exhibited low normalized T-cell clonal expansion.

Assay used: immunoSEQ multiplex PCR; TCRdb lists only in-frame clones, some missing. Of 40,000 to 60,000 clones listed, over 75% are singletons. Worth noting for this clone: No antigen is known for it.

The CDR3 sequence is 15 residues long. This chain uses TRBV21-1 with TRBJ1-1. TRBV21-1 is a pseudogene locus. The source material was CD4+ or CD8+ T cells sorted from blood, sampled in a trial of the OX40 agonist ivuxolimab. The receptor's source is an adult with an advanced solid tumor such as melanoma, head and neck, liver or kidney cancer. CDR3 sequence (DNA): TGTGCCAGCAAGTATTTAGGAGGGTCGGACACTGAAGCTTTCTTT. Translated, it gives CASKYLGGSDTEAFF.